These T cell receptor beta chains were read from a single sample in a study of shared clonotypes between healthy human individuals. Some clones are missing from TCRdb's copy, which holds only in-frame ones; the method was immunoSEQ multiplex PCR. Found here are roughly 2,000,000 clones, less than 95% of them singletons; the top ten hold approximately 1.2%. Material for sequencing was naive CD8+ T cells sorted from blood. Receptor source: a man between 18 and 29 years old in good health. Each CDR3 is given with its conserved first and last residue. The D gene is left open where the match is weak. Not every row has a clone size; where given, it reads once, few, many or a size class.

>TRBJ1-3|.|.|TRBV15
TGTGCCACCAGCAGAACCAGGGAGGCTGGAAACACCATATATTTT
CATSRTREAGNTIYF
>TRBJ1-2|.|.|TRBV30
TGTGCCTGGAGGGATCGTATCTTCCATGGCTACACCTTC
CAWRDRIFHGYTF
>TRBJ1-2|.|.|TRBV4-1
TGCGCCAGCAGCCCACTCGCCGGTCTGAACTATGGCTACACCTTC
CASSPLAGLNYGYTF
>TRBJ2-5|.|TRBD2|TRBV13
TGTGCCAGCAGCTTATGGACTAGCGGAGAGACCCAGTACTTC
CASSLWTSGETQYF
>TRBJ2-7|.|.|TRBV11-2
TGTGCCAGCAGCCCGGACGCGAAGCAGTACTTC
CASSPDAKQYF
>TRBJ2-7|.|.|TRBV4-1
TGCGCCAGCAGCCAAGAGTCGGGCTACGAGCAGTACTTC
CASSQESGYEQYF
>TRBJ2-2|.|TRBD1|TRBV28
TGTGCCAGCAGTTTGACAGGGTTCACCGGGGAGCTGTTTTTT
CASSLTGFTGELFF
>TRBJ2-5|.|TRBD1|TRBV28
TGTGCCAGCAGTTTGACAGGGGATGTAGGGACCCAGTACTTC
CASSLTGDVGTQYF
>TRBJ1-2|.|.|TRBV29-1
TGCAGCGTTGTACATCGGGGGGACTATGGCTACACCTTC
CSVVHRGDYGYTF
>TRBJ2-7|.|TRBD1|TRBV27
TGTGCCAGCAGTTTCCTGGGGACAGGGAACGAGCAGTACTTC
CASSFLGTGNEQYF
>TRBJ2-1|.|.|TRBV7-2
TGTGCCAGCAGCTTAGGGATCGCCGGGCAGGAGCAGTTCTTC
CASSLGIAGQEQFF
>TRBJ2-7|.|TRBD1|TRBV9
TGTGCCAGCAGCGTAGAGGATTTCGGGACAGGGAGCTACGAGCAGTACTTC
CASSVEDFGTGSYEQYF
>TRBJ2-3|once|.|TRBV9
TGTGCCAGCGCCCCAAGCGCAGATACGCAGTATTTT
CASAPSADTQYF
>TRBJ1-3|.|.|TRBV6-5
TGTGCCAGCAGTAATCGGGACCTCTCTGGAAACACCATATATTTT
CASSNRDLSGNTIYF
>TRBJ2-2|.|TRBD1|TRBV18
TGTGCCAGCTCACCGGGACAGGCCACCGGGGAGCTGTTTTTT
CASSPGQATGELFF
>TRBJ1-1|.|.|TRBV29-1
TGCAGCGTATCCGGGACGGTAATGAACACTGAAGCTTTCTTT
CSVSGTVMNTEAFF
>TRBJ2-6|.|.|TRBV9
TGTGCCAGCAGCGTAGCGGGGGCTGGGGCCAACGTCCTGACTTTC
CASSVAGAGANVLTF
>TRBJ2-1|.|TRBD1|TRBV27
TGTGCCAGCAGTTTAGCGGGACAGGGGGGCAATGAGCAGTTCTTC
CASSLAGQGGNEQFF
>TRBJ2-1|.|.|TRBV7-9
TGTGCCAGCAGCTTAATTAATGAGCAGTTCTTC
CASSLINEQFF
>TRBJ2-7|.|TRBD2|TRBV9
TGTGCCAGCAGCCCCGGGACTAAAACCTACGAGCAGTACTTC
CASSPGTKTYEQYF
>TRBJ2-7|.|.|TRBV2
TGTGCCAGAGGGGACGGCCTCGGCGAGCAGTACTTC
CARGDGLGEQYF
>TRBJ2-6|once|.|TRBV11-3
TGTGCCAGCAGCTTAGTAGCGGTCCCTCCTGGGGCCAACGTCCTGACTTTC
CASSLVAVPPGANVLTF
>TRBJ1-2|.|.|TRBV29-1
TGCAGCGTTGAAGAGCTGGGTGGCTACACCTTC
CSVEELGGYTF
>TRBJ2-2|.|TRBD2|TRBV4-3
TGCGCCAGCAGCCAAGGGAGCCCACTAGCGGGATTCACCGGGGAGCTGTTTTTT
CASSQGSPLAGFTGELFF
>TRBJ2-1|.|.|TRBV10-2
TGCGCCAGCAGCCCCGACTACAATGAGCAGTTCTTC
CASSPDYNEQFF
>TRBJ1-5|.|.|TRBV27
TGTGCCAGCAGTTTAGGGACCTTCAATCAGCCCCAGCATTTT
CASSLGTFNQPQHF
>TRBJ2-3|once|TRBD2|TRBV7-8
TGTGCCAGCAGCTTAGGATTGACTAGCGAAACCACAGATACGCAGTATTTT
CASSLGLTSETTDTQYF
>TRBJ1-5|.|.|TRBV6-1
TGTGCCAGCAGTGAAGAGGTGCCGGCCGGCAATCAGCCCCAGCATTTT
CASSEEVPAGNQPQHF
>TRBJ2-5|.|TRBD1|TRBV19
TGTGCCAGTAGTGCGGACAGGGTTGGAGAGACCCAGTACTTC
CASSADRVGETQYF
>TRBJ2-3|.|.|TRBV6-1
TGTGCCAGCAGTGAAGAACATGTTAGTAGCACAGATACGCAGTATTTT
CASSEEHVSSTDTQYF
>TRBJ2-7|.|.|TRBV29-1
TGCAGCGTTGCGGGGAAAGCCCTCTACGAGCAGTACTTC
CSVAGKALYEQYF
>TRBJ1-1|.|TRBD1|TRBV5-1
TGCGCCAGCAGCTGGTCGGGACAGGGGGTATGGAACACTGAAGCTTTCTTT
CASSWSGQGVWNTEAFF
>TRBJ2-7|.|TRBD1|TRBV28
TGTGCCAGCAGTCCCCGGGACAGGGTCCTGGAGCAGTACTTC
CASSPRDRVLEQYF
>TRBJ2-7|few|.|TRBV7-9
TGTGCCAGCAGCCACCCCGGGGAAGGGTACGAGCAGTACTTC
CASSHPGEGYEQYF
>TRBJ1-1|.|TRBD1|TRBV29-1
TGCAGCGTCGTTAATCCGGGACAGGGGAACACTGAAGCTTTCTTT
CSVVNPGQGNTEAFF
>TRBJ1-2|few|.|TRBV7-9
TGTGCCAGCAGCAGAGCCTTCCAGGGCGAGGGGCATGGCTACACCTTC
CASSRAFQGEGHGYTF
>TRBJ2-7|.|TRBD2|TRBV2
TGTGCCAGCAGTGAAGTTACTAGCGGGTCTCTCGAGCAGTACTTC
CASSEVTSGSLEQYF
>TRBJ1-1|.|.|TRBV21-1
TGTGCCAGCAGCAAATCAACTGGGGGACAGGGTACCAGGAACACTGAAGCTTTCTTT
CASSKSTGGQGTRNTEAFF
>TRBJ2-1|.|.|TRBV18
TGTGCCAGCTCACCGACTCGCTCCTACAATGAGCAGTTCTTC
CASSPTRSYNEQFF
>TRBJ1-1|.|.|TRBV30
TGTGCCTGGAGCTCCGATGGGGCGCCGAACACTGAAGCTTTCTTT
CAWSSDGAPNTEAFF
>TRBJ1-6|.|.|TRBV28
TGTGCCAGCAGTTTCGAACCAGGGATGTCACCCCTCCACTTT
CASSFEPGMSPLHF
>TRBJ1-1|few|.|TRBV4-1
TGCGCCAGCAGCCAAGGGGGCAGGGGGAACACTGAAGCTTTCTTT
CASSQGGRGNTEAFF
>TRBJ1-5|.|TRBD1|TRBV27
TGTGCCAGCAGCTACGACAGGGCCAGGGAGCCCCAGCATTTT
CASSYDRAREPQHF
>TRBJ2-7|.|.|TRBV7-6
TGTGCCAGCAGCTTATCCCCCGTCGGGCCCCTAATAGAGCAGTACTTC
CASSLSPVGPLIEQYF
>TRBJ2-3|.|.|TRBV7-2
TGTGCCAGCAGCTCTAGCTGGGATACGCAGTATTTT
CASSSSWDTQYF
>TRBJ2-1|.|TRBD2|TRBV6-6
TGTGCCAGCAGTTGGACTAGCGTAGACAATGAGCAGTTCTTC
CASSWTSVDNEQFF
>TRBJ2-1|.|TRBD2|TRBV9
TGTGCCAGCAGCGTAGACGGGGGGGCCTATGAGCAGTTCTTC
CASSVDGGAYEQFF
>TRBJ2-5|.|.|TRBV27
TGTGCCAGCAGTTTTTATACAGGATCGGAGACCCAGTACTTC
CASSFYTGSETQYF
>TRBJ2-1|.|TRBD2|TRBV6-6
TGTGCCAGCAGTTACACCTCTAGCGGAGCCAATGAGCAGTTCTTC
CASSYTSSGANEQFF
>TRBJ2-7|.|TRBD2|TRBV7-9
TGTGCCAGCAGCCATAGCGGGAGGACCTACGAGCAGTACTTC
CASSHSGRTYEQYF
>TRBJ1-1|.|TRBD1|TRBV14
TGTGCCAGCAGCCTCCAGGGGGCTGAAGCTTTCTTT
CASSLQGAEAFF
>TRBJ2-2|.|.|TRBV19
TGTGCCAGTACTCTAGAGGAGGACAGAGGAAACACCGGGGAGCTGTTTTTT
CASTLEEDRGNTGELFF
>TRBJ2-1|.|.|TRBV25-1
TGTGCCAGCAGTGTCGGAGTTTACAATGAGCAGTTCTTC
CASSVGVYNEQFF